One sample yielded the 10 T cell receptor beta chains listed below, sequenced in a study of T cells in Graves' hyperthyroidism and ophthalmopathy (dated by TCRdb to about 2019). Libraries were prepared through multiplex PCR. These reads were obtained on an Illumina HiSeq 2000. TCR beta CDR3 regions were amplified from RNA transcripts. The first round of RT-PCR for the TCR CDR3 was performed with the HTBI primer set and the Qiagen OneStep RT-PCR kit. Through fastp at Q25 and MiXCR, TCRdb rebuilt clones from the public reads, retaining in-frame beta chains. Rows merge per CDR3 protein into single entries with the most common DNA and genes. The sample includes 350,000 or so distinct CDR3 sequences, with about a sixth observed a single time. Of the sample, 34% falls within the top ten clones. The sequenced material came from blood. The receptors were sampled from a woman in her 30s with Graves' hyperthyroidism that later progressed to Graves' ophthalmopathy.

The gene calls are TRBV5-6 and TRBJ2-3; 10 nucleotides align to TRBD2. The V and J ends lost 0 bases and 2 bases, in that order; junction bases with no gene match: 6. The length of the CDR3 is 17 residues. The germline V gene has CDR1 SGHDT and CDR2 YYEEEE. The CDR3 sequence is CASSLGSSGRVTDTQYF. The DNA of the CDR3 is TGTGCCAGCAGCTTGGGGTCTAGCGGGAGAGTCACAGATACGCAGTATTTT.

The sample holds a few counts of this clonotype. The chain uses TRBV3-1 and TRBJ2-1; TRBD2 matches 7 bases. This CDR3 region has 16 residues. V dropped 1 base and J dropped 8; count of bases not matched to a gene: 11. Germline V gene sequence: CDR1 LGHDT, CDR2 YNNKEL (reference sequence). The CDR3: CASSQVVGGGRYEQFF. The DNA of the CDR3 is TGTGCCAGCAGCCAAGTGGTGGGGGGGGGTCGTTATGAGCAGTTCTTC.

This clonotype was detected ten times or more. CDR3 nucleotide sequence: TGTGCCAGCAGCCCGTGGACAGGGCACGGGGAGCTGTTTTTT. It specifies CASSPWTGHGELFF. The rearrangement joins TRBV7-9 to TRBJ2-2, with 8 bases lining up with TRBD1. J gave up 7 bases and V 5 bases, and 6 bases lay outside the gene matches. Germline-derived CDR1 and CDR2 are SEHNR and FQNEAQ (reference sequence). The CDR3 has 14 residues. Full variable domain (remainder filled in from reference TRBV7-9 and TRBJ2-2): DTGVSQNPRHKITKRGQNVTFRCDPISEHNRLYWYRQTLGQGPEFLTYFQNEAQLEKSRLLSDRFSAERPKGSFSTLEIQRTEQGDSAMYLCASSPWTGHGELFFGEGSRLTVL.

This clonotype appeared many times. The chain couples TRBV30 to TRBJ1-6; 10 bases are a match to TRBD1. Germline V gene sequence: CDR1 GTSNPN, CDR2 SVGIG (reference sequence). There are 14 residues in the CDR3. The junction had 4 bases not matched to a gene; V was cut back by 1 base and J by 10 bases. Here the CDR3 DNA reads TGTGCCTGGAGTGATGGACAGGGGGAATCACCCCTCCACTTT. Translation gives CAWSDGQGESPLHF.

In its sample, this clonotype was seen a few times. CDR3 region: CASRLNRDPHYIQYF. DNA of the CDR3: TGTGCCAGCCGTCTAAACCGGGACCCCCATTACATTCAGTACTTC. The V call is TRBV27, the J call TRBJ2-4, with D perhaps assigned TRBD1 or TRBD2 (5 bases each). V was clipped by 8 bases and J by 8 bases, with 22 bases between them. From germline, CDR1 is MNHEY and CDR2 SMNVEV (reference sequence). The CDR3 loop spans 15 amino acids.

This clonotype was observed many times. The genes are TRBV3-1 and TRBJ1-1, with TRBD1 matching over 9 bases. Trimming cost V 5 bases and J 0 bases; bases outside gene matches: 4. The germline gives CDR1 LGHDT, CDR2 YNNKEL (reference sequence). The CDR3 is 15 residues long. The CDR3 is CASSSTGGLNTEAFF. CDR3 DNA: TGTGCCAGCAGCTCAACAGGGGGCCTGAACACTGAAGCTTTCTTT.

This clonotype came up many times. The genes are TRBV6-1 and TRBJ2-7; 7 nucleotides match TRBD2. V was pared by 3 bases and J by 2 bases, with 4 bases of the junction left unmatched. Germline CDR1 and CDR2: MNHNS and SASEGT. The CDR3 contains 14 residues. CDR3: CASSDLAETYEQYF. CDR3 in DNA: TGTGCCAGCAGTGATCTAGCGGAAACCTACGAGCAGTACTTC.

This clonotype was detected a few times. This chain's CDR3 is CSARPGQRYEQYF. The CDR3 bases are TGCAGTGCTCGTCCGGGACAGCGGTACGAGCAGTACTTC. V usage is TRBV20-1 and J usage is TRBJ2-7; 7 bases align to TRBD1. The length of the CDR3 is 13 residues. The V and J ends lost 5 bases and 4 bases, in that order; junction bases with no gene match: 8. The V gene's germline CDR1 is DFQATT and CDR2 SNEGSKA (reference sequence).

This clonotype occurred many times. The chain joins TRBV27 to TRBJ2-3; no clear D gene. V was clipped by 5 bases and J by 4 bases, with 10 bases between them. The CDR3 totals 13 residues. Germline V CDR1 and CDR2: MNHEY, SMNVEV (reference sequence). The CDR3 protein is CASSPQGSDTQYF. The CDR3, as DNA: TGTGCCAGCAGTCCTCAAGGATCAGATACGCAGTATTTT.

V gene TRBV7-8 combines with J gene TRBJ2-1; D uncertain. Trimming pared 6 bases from V and 0 bases from J, leaving 18 bases between. This CDR3 spans 17 amino acids. CDR1 SGHVS and CDR2 FQNEAQ come from the germline V gene. CDR3 nucleotide sequence: TGTGCCAGCAGGCGCCGAAGGGTCTCAAGCTCCTACAATGAGCAGTTCTTC. Its protein is CASRRRRVSSSYNEQFF.